A single sample gave rise to the 9 T cell receptor beta chains below, sequenced in a study of CD8+CD57+ T cells in acquired aplastic anemia. Investigators profiled TCR beta VDJ and CDR3 from genomic DNA template. TCRdb used MiXCR to reprocess the reads, holding one entry per CDR3 protein. The sample yields under 150,000 distinct CDR3 sequences, approximately 41% seen once. Whoever was chosen for sequencing had shown CD8+CD57+ cell expansion by flow cytometry. The sample taken for sequencing was sorted CD4+, CD8+, or CD8+CD57+ T cells (not recorded which) from PBMCs. The receptors shown here come from a human donor with aplastic anemia.

Many counts were recorded for this clonotype. The genes are TRBV11-3 and TRBJ2-5; D remains ambiguous. In germline, CDR1 is SGHNT, CDR2 YENEEA. The V gene lost 3 bases and the J gene lost 3 bases, with 5 bases spanning the gap. The CDR3 runs to 12 residues. The CDR3, as DNA: TGTGCCAGCAGCTTCGGTAAAGAGACCCAGTACTTC. It encodes CASSFGKETQYF.

This clonotype was counted ten times or more. The V call is TRBV20-1, the J call TRBJ1-2; D gene ambiguous. Germline-derived CDR1 and CDR2 are DFQATT and SNEGSKA (reference sequence). V was pared by 2 bases and J by 7 bases, with 14 bases between. This CDR3 comprises 13 residues. Here the CDR3 DNA reads TGCAGTGCTAGAACCGGGGTACTAGGTGGCTACACCTTC. Protein sequence: CSARTGVLGGYTF.

This clonotype was detected ten times or more. The V and J genes are TRBV5-6 and TRBJ1-3; D is unclear. This CDR3 region has 15 residues. CDR1 and CDR2 (germline): SGHDT, YYEEEE. Trimming shortened V by 6 bases and J by 4 bases, and 17 bases separated the two germline ends. CDR3: CASNLRTVGGNTIYF. The CDR3 nucleotides are TGTGCCAGCAACCTAAGGACGGTAGGGGGAAACACCATATATTTT.

The CDR3 nucleotides read TGCGCCAGCAGTGAGGGGCGGGGGAGCTCCTACAATGAGCAGTTCTTC. Its protein is CASSEGRGSSYNEQFF. The V call is TRBV10-2, the J call TRBJ2-1; 7 bases are shared with TRBD2. The CDR3 is made up of 16 amino acids. Per the germline V gene, CDR1 is WSHSY and CDR2 is SAAADI. The V and J ends lost 2 bases and 0 bases, in that order; junction bases with no gene match: 4.

As regards this clonotype: This may be a read error: a much more frequent sequence differs by one nucleotide. The chain joins TRBV25-1 to TRBJ2-5, with TRBD2 identical over 9 bases. The CDR3 is made up of 15 amino acids. The V gene's germline CDR1 is MGHDK and CDR2 SYGVNS. The V and J ends lost 6 bases and 7 bases, in that order; junction bases with no gene match: 12. DNA of the CDR3: TGTGCCAGCAGCCCGCGGGGGGGCCTACGAGGGACCCAGTACTTC. Residues: CASSPRGGLRGTQYF.

The V call is TRBV7-9, the J call TRBJ1-1; D is possibly TRBD1 (6 bases). Germline CDR1 SEHNR, CDR2 FQNEAQ (reference sequence). With 6 bases removed from V and 5 bases from J, the gap between germline ends came to 16 bases. The CDR3 contains 14 residues. The CDR3: CASRSGTLFTEAFF. The CDR3, as DNA: TGTGCCAGCAGGTCCGGGACACTCTTTACTGAAGCTTTCTTT.

On this clonotype itself: This clone may be a read error of a much larger clone one base away. V gene TRBV7-2 combines with J gene TRBJ1-5, with D tentatively TRBD1 (6 bases). Germline V gene data show CDR1 as SGHTA and CDR2 as FQGNSA. The CDR3 runs to 13 residues. DNA of the CDR3: TGTGCCAGCACAGGGGCCCGCAAGCAGCCCCAGCATTTT. Its translation is CASTGARKQPQHF.

The rearrangement links TRBV2 to TRBJ1-4, with a tentative D call TRBD1 (6 bases). Germline V gene data show CDR1 as SNHLY and CDR2 as FYNNEI. The CDR3 has 15 amino acids. Trimming shortened V by 2 bases and J by 3 bases, and 10 bases separated the two germline ends. DNA of the CDR3: TGTGCCAGCAGTGAATTAGACAGGTCTAATGAAAAACTGTTTTTT. It codes for CASSELDRSNEKLFF. Drawing the rest from reference TRBV2 and TRBJ1-4, the complete variable domain is EPEVTQTPSHQVTQMGQEVILRCVPISNHLYFYWYRQILGQKVEFLVSFYNNEISEKSEIFDDQFSVERPDGSNFTLKIRSTKLEDSAMYFCASSELDRSNEKLFFGSGTQLSVL.

This clonotype was seen only a few times. A read error is possible here, since a much larger clone lies one base away. The CDR3 nucleotides read TGCAGTGTAACGACAGGGGAGGTGGGGGACACCATATATTTT. This sequence encodes CSVTTGEVGDTIYF. The rearrangement uses TRBV20-1 and TRBJ1-3, with TRBD1 identical over 8 bases. Trimming removed 7 bases from V and 8 bases from J; junction bases left unmatched: 13. The CDR3 is 14 residues long. Germline CDR1 DFQATT, CDR2 SNEGSKA (reference sequence).